This T cell receptor (beta chain) was sequenced for a study of blood T cell repertoires in COVID-19 (TCRdb year 2020). Context from the whole study: Samples covering the acute and convalescent phases of COVID-19 were provided by collaborators in the United States, Italy and Spain. The prospective study material was composed of cDNA or gDNA derived from T cells, B-cell-depleted T cells, or PBMCs. Subjects who had been exposed to COVID-19, were actively infected with it, or had recovered from it provided the deeply sampled blood TCRbeta repertoires that made up the dataset. A freely available public database, intended as a resource for researchers studying the immune response to SARS-CoV-2, is where the repertoires were released. Samples were obtained from the ongoing ImmuneRACE study (first 160 participants) and from some 1,200 subjects provided by 6 global collaborators. The sample metadata nearly always contained a de-identified subject ID, COVID-19 status, age in years and sex. Where available, HLA class I and class II types were obtained from metadata supplied by the sample provider rather than from assay-based typing.

Collaborating institutions collected whole blood in K2EDTA tubes following their own protocols. For TCRbeta analysis, collaborator samples were shipped as frozen whole blood, as isolated PBMCs, or as DNA extracted from either sample type. CDR1 and CDR2 were assigned from the germline V gene (reference sequence) as LGHDT and YNNKEL. Here V drops 2 bases and J drops 7 bases, and the junction holds 7 bases not matched to any gene. Inclusive of the bounding cysteine and phenylalanine, the CDR3 is 15 residues long. The sequence is cut down to CDR3 DNA, 45 bases in frame from base 1. The immunoSEQ Assay, a bias-controlled multiplex PCR, was used to amplify TCRbeta CDR3 regions from genomic DNA. Concerning the study's data processing: The number of nucleated cells in each sample was estimated from the amplification of reference gene primers within the assay. Sequence reads were collapsed and filtered to measure the absolute abundance of every unique TCRbeta CDR3 rearrangement. Productive Simpson clonality was computed per sample as the square root of Simpson's diversity index over productive rearrangements. Drawn from immuneACCESS, this table holds only the in-frame rearrangements with V and J called that TCRdb kept. Clones are partly lost; checked studies trace under half to an unresolved V gene and leave the rest unexplained. The D gene and trimming were derived from the DNA, and the V and J assignments and clone size from that table. Here the sample has under 150,000 clones; roughly 89% occur a single time. 18% of the sample goes to the ten largest clones.

Broad study findings and their caveats: Clinical and demographic metadata were provided uncurated, with the amount varying by source and participant.

As concerns this clone: The clone's antigen remains unknown. No per-base quality is available; no much larger clone lies one base away.

The sequence derives from a man in his forties or fifties with active or convalescent COVID-19. Sequencing was performed on peripheral blood. Recombination joined TRBV3-1 (or the pseudogene TRBV3-2) with TRBJ1-4; 7 nucleotides in the junction match TRBD1. The CDR3 reads as follows: CASSQTGVNPEKLFF. The nucleotide sequence is given as TGTGCCAGCAGCCAAACAGGGGTGAACCCTGAAAAACTGTTTTTT.